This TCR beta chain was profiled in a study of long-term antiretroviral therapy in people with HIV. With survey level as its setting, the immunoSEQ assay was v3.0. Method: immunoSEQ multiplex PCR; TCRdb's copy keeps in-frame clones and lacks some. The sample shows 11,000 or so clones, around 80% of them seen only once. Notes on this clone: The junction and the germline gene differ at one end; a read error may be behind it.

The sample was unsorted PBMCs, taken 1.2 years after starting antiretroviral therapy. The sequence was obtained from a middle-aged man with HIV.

The CDR3 sequence is CATRRDLSGNSPLHF. The CDR3 bases are TGTGCCACCAGAAGAGATTTATCGGGGAATTCACCCCTCCACTTT. V is TRBV15 and J is TRBJ1-6; D call uncertain. The CDR3 has 15 residues. Germline loops: CDR1 LNHNV, CDR2 YYDKDF (reference sequence).